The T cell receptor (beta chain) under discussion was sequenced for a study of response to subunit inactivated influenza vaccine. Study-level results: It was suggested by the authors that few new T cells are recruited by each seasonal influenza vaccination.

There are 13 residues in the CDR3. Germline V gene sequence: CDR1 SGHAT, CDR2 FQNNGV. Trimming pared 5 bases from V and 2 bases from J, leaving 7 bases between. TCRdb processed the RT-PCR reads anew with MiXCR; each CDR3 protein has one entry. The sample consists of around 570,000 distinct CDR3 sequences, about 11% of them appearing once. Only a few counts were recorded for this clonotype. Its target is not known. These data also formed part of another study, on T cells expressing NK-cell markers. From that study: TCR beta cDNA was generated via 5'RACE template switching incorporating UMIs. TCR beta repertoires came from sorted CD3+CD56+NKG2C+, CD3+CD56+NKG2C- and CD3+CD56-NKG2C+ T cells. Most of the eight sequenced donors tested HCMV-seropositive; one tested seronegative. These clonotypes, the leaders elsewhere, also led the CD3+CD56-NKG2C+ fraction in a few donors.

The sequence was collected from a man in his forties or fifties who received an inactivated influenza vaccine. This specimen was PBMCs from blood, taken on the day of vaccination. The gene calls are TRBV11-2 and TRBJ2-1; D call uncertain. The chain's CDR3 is CASSIKTYNEQFF. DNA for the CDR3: TGTGCCAGCAGCATAAAAACCTACAATGAGCAGTTCTTC.